Detailed here is one T cell receptor (beta chain). The antigen is undetermined. Assay execution proceeded at the deep level. It was across several immunoSEQ plates that each subset's genomic DNA was evenly split. Sorted-subset replicate PCRs used approximately 190 ng of genomic DNA. This amount corresponded to about 30,000 T cell genomes. Libraries were prepared by immunoSEQ multiplex PCR; TCRdb keeps only in-frame clonotypes and omits some of them. The sample shows hundreds of thousands of clones, around 96% of them seen only once. CD45RO-negative, CCR7-selected cells formed the naive CD8 fraction, which excluded terminally differentiated effector memory CD45RA+ cells. This specimen comes from a study of shared clonotypes between healthy human individuals. Broader study findings: Rarefaction indicated that sorted-subset sequencing remained incomplete although depth was large.

The CDR3 length is 12 residues. The V end was cut by 5 bases, the J end by 5 bases, with 12 bases between. Germline-derived CDR1 and CDR2 are GTSNPN and SVGIG (reference sequence). This chain links TRBV30 with TRBJ1-1; no definite D call. The clonotype was recovered from a woman aged 30 to 39 in good health. The sample taken for sequencing was naive CD8+ T cells sorted from blood. The CDR3 bases are TGTGCCTGGGGGGAGGGTGAGACTGAAGCTTTCTTT. Protein: CAWGEGETEAFF.